The clone carrying this TCR beta chain was detected many times. Its antigen is not known. The CDR3 consists of 14 residues. Germline loops: CDR1 LGHDT, CDR2 YNNKEL (reference sequence). The V gene end was trimmed by 3 bases and the J gene end by 3 bases; junction bases not matched to a gene: 3. TCRdb redid the calling of the multiplex PCR reads with MiXCR, one entry per CDR3 protein. Among some 25,000 distinct CDR3 sequences, approximately 20% were seen once, and the ten largest hold 13%. The data belong to a study of breast tumors, draining lymph nodes, adjacent tissues. Study-level findings and limits: The lymph node origin of tumor T cells was framed as consistent with a hypothesis, not demonstrated. The data were judged consistent with most tumor T cells coming from lymph node and expanding in tumor. Luminal-like breast cancer showed significantly greater tumor-nontumor repertoire similarity than basal-like breast cancer did. Tumor repertoires ranked between lymph nodes and nontumor tissue in diversity, with V and J gene preferences.

The sample comprised breast tumor tissue. The V and J genes are TRBV3-1 and TRBJ2-7; TRBD1 aligns across 9 bases. This TCR was recovered from a female donor with breast cancer. Some clones in this sample may be carry-over from other donors' samples. The CDR3 DNA is TGTGCCAGCAGCCACCGGACAGGGGTCTACGAGCAGTACTTC. Translating gives CASSHRTGVYEQYF.